The next 12 T cell receptor beta chains were all read from a single sample in a study of blood T cell repertoires in COVID-19. Some clones are missing from TCRdb's copy, which holds only in-frame ones; the method was immunoSEQ multiplex PCR. Of 200,000 to 250,000 clones listed, more than 85% were seen once; the top ten hold 3% to 3.5%. Sequencing was performed on peripheral blood. The receptors shown here come from a man aged 60 to 69 with acute or convalescent COVID-19.

This clone was detected once. DNA of the CDR3: TGTGCCAGCAGCTTAGAAGGGACAGGGGTCGAGGCTTTCTTT. The encoded protein is CASSLEGTGVEAFF. This sequence joins TRBV13 and TRBJ1-1, with TRBD1 matching over 10 bases. Germline V gene sequence: CDR1 PRHDT, CDR2 FYEKMQ (reference sequence). V shed 1 base, J shed 11 bases, and the junction held 7 bases outside the gene matches. CDR3 length: 14 residues. Combining the CDR3 with reference TRBV13 and TRBJ1-1 gives the whole variable domain AAGVIQSPRHLIKEKRETATLKCYPIPRHDTVYWYQQGPGQDPQFLISFYEKMQSDKGSIPDRFSAQQFSDYHSELNMSSLELGDSALYFCASSLEGTGVEAFFGQGTRLTVV.

V usage is TRBV14 and J usage is TRBJ2-5, with 13 bases identical to TRBD2. Germline V gives CDR1 SGHDN, CDR2 FVKESK. J gave up 5 bases and V 3 bases, and 9 bases lay outside the gene matches. The CDR3 contains 17 residues. The CDR3 DNA reads as TGTGCCAGCAGCCAGCCTCCGGGACTAGCGGGGTTGGAGACCCAGTACTTC. Translation gives CASSQPPGLAGLETQYF.

V usage is TRBV2 and J usage is TRBJ1-6, with 7 bases that match TRBD1. The CDR3 is 23 residues long. The ends lost 0 bases at V and 5 bases at J; junction bases unmatched: 25. The germline CDR1 and CDR2 sequences are SNHLY and FYNNEI. This CDR3 reads CASSEALGTVDLRLRAHNSPLHF. For the CDR3, the DNA is TGTGCCAGCAGTGAAGCCCTCGGGACAGTCGATCTTCGGTTAAGGGCGCATAATTCACCCCTCCACTTT.

The J gene is TRBJ2-5, the V gene TRBV27; D possibly matches TRBD1 or TRBD2 (10 bases each). The germline CDR1 and CDR2 sequences are MNHEY and SMNVEV (reference sequence). V was trimmed by 5 bases and J by 5 bases, leaving 33 bases between them. CDR3 length: 20 amino acids. The CDR3 sequence: CASSGTGQGGWLAGVETQYF. CDR3 nucleotide sequence: TGTGCCAGCAGTGGGACTGGACAGGGGGGATGGCTAGCGGGGGTTGAGACCCAGTACTTC.

The rearrangement uses TRBV19 and TRBJ1-5; TRBD1 matches at 9 bases. CDR1 and CDR2 (germline): LNHDA, SQIVND (reference sequence). Trimming removed 6 bases from V and 3 bases from J; junction bases left unmatched: 3. The CDR3 is made up of 14 amino acids. The DNA of the CDR3 is TGTGCCAGTAGGGGGACAGGGCTCAATCAGCCCCAGCATTTT. This sequence encodes CASRGTGLNQPQHF.

The genes are TRBV4-1 and TRBJ1-5; 8 bases align to TRBD1. The V and J ends lost 4 bases and 2 bases, in that order; junction bases with no gene match: 4. The CDR3 consists of 15 residues. Per the germline V gene, CDR1 is MGHRA and CDR2 is YSYEKL. The CDR3 loop reads CASSPDREGNQPQHF. DNA of the CDR3: TGCGCCAGCAGCCCGGACAGGGAGGGCAATCAGCCCCAGCATTTT.

The chain couples TRBV5-4 to TRBJ1-1; D ambiguous. CDR3 length equals 12 residues. Trimming shortened V by 4 bases and J by 6 bases, and 10 bases separated the two germline ends. Per germline, CDR1 SGHNT and CDR2 YYREEE (reference sequence). Here the CDR3 DNA reads TGTGCCAGCAGCCTCGGGTACGCTGAAGCTTTCTTT. It yields the protein CASSLGYAEAFF.

V and J are TRBV6-5 and TRBJ1-1, with D unresolved. Germline assignment: CDR1 MNHEY and CDR2 SVGAGI. V was clipped by 4 bases and J by 2 bases, with 8 bases between them. This CDR3 spans 13 amino acids. The CDR3: CASSSTSNTEAFF. CDR3 bases: TGTGCCAGCAGTTCCACATCTAACACTGAAGCTTTCTTT.

The J gene is TRBJ1-2, the V gene TRBV6-4; D ambiguous. The CDR3 consists of 17 residues. Germline V lookup: CDR1 MRHNA, CDR2 SNTAGT. The V end lost 6 bases, the J end lost 7 bases, and 27 bases lay between the germline ends. The CDR3 sequence is CASRTQGPNPTMSGYTF. DNA for the CDR3: TGTGCCAGCAGAACCCAAGGGCCAAATCCGACTATGAGTGGCTACACCTTC.

The chain carries TRBV19 and TRBJ1-2; D possibly corresponds to TRBD1 (5 bases). This CDR3 contains 12 residues. CDR1 is LNHDA and CDR2 is SQIVND in the germline V gene (reference sequence). V was clipped by 6 bases and J by 8 bases, with 13 bases between them. The CDR3: CASSRRGLGYTF. The CDR3 coding sequence is TGTGCCAGTAGCCGCCGGGGGTTAGGCTACACCTTC.

The rearrangement joins TRBV7-9 to TRBJ1-4; 8 bases agree with TRBD1. Trimming removed 5 bases from V and 2 bases from J; junction bases left unmatched: 4. The CDR3 runs to 15 residues. The V gene's germline CDR1 is SEHNR and CDR2 FQNEAQ (reference sequence). The CDR3 nucleotides are TGTGCCAGCAGCCCACGGACAGGGACTAATGAAAAACTGTTTTTT. Its translation is CASSPRTGTNEKLFF.

The chain employs TRBV6-5 and TRBJ1-1; 11 nucleotides agree with TRBD1. V shed 6 bases and J 5 bases; nucleotides not matched to a gene: 5. Germline CDR1 reads MNHEY; CDR2 reads SVGAGI. The CDR3 is 14 residues long. The DNA for the CDR3 is TGTGCCAGCAGAACCGGGACAGGGGGAACTGAAGCTTTCTTT. It yields the protein CASRTGTGGTEAFF.